This T cell receptor (beta chain) was sequenced during a study of T cells after yellow fever vaccination (dated by TCRdb to between 2018 and 2021). Looking at the study overall: The SMART-Seq v4 Ultra Low Input RNA kit was used to prepare libraries from fractions with low cell numbers. To follow T-cell clones before and after primary and booster YFV17D yellow fever vaccination, bulk TCR alpha and beta repertoires were sequenced over time. Two healthy male donors, one aged 18 to 30 and one aged 30 to 40 years, made up the cohort. Blood was collected at multiple timepoints before and after primary and secondary immunization, and bulk PBMC replicates and cell subsets were isolated.

Here is what the overall study found, with its caveats: Because the study included only a couple of donors, the extent to which the findings can be generalized is limited. After the booster, most clones that had expanded after primary vaccination were detected again (around 96% of CD4 and around nine tenths of CD8), suggesting broad maintenance of memory. Computational filtering was required because FACS-sorted repertoires could contain abundant contaminating clonotypes from the bulk population. The secondary T-cell response was weaker than the primary response but faster, peaking on day 5 instead of day 15. A small share of clonotypes occurred in both CD4 and CD8 compartments, likely arising from convergent recombination.

TCR cDNA was synthesized by 5'RACE template switching, through which a universal primer site and unique molecular identifiers were introduced. cDNA synthesis was primed from both the TCR alpha and TCR beta constant segments. Libraries were amplified in two PCR steps, with sample barcodes and sequencing adapters added in the second step. Sequencing of the libraries was done on either Illumina HiSeq 2500 (2x100 bp) or NovaSeq (2x150 bp). The published analysis was carried out like this. Demultiplexing of reads and collapsing into UMI consensus sequences were performed with MIGEC, and V(D)J alignment was carried out with MiXCR. Clonotypes responding to the vaccine were identified with edgeR on replicate PBMC samples, with the criteria of FDR below 0.01 and a log2 fold change above 5 up to day 15. CD4 or CD8 identity was assigned to each bulk clonotype according to whether the clonotype was present at higher abundance in the sequenced CD4 repertoire or the sequenced CD8 repertoire. TCRdb ran its own pipeline on the public reads, namely fastp trimming at Q25 and MiXCR clone calling, and kept in-frame beta chains. Here each entry gathers all rows of one CDR3 protein and keeps the most common genes and DNA. The V and J calls reflect TCRdb's pipeline rather than the authors' work. For this sample there are 450,000 to 550,000 distinct CDR3 sequences; around a fifth appear just once. Clones ranked in the top ten supply around 17% of the sample.

This clonotype has more than one count but fewer than ten. No antigen is known for it. It has no much larger one-base neighbor in the sample; base qualities were not kept. Explained via the paper, the treatment or condition label denotes: live attenuated yellow fever vaccine strain. At each blood-draw timepoint, two biological replicates of bulk PBMCs were obtained. PBMCs were isolated from peripheral blood using a standard Ficoll-Paque protocol. TriZol was used to extract RNA from bulk PBMCs, CD4 and CD8 fractions, and dextramer-positive and dextramer-negative fractions. The germline ends are 14 bases apart after V is trimmed by 5 bases and J by 3 bases. From the germline V gene, CDR1 is SGHRS and CDR2 is YFSETQ. From the cysteine up to the phenylalanine, the CDR3 has a length of 14 residues. The only DNA kept is the CDR3, 42 bases in frame from the first base.

The origin of this receptor is a man between 18 and 29 years old who received the YFV17D yellow fever vaccine. The material sequenced was PBMCs, taken roughly 20 days after the first yellow fever vaccination. This sequence uses TRBV5-1 and TRBJ2-5; the D segment cannot be called with confidence. The CDR3 region: CASRLVGPKETQYF. The bases read TGCGCCAGCAGGCTGGTCGGTCCCAAAGAGACCCAGTACTTC.